Included here is one T cell receptor (beta chain) sequence, with context. What it binds is unknown. Sequencing used immunoSEQ multiplex PCR; TCRdb keeps in-frame clones, though not all of them. The sample table includes around 39,000 clones. MY09/MY11 PCR detected cervical HPV DNA; dot-blot assigned genotypes. This sample is part of a study of T cells in women clearing cervical HPV infection. Study-level findings and limits: A classifier using richness and V gene abundances reached an AUC of over 0.75.

The receptor comes from a woman between 18 and 69 years old with a cervical HPV16 infection that either progressed to CIN3+ or cleared (not recorded which). The sample consisted of blood buffy coat.

Partial CDR3 DNA: TGTGCCAGCAGTGGTTCAGGGGTGGAGACG. It translates to CASSGSGVET. The entire CDR3 sequence reads CASSGSGVETQYF. V and J are TRBV6-4 and TRBJ2-3; maybe TRBD1 (6 bases). The CDR3 goes on 3 residues after the read ends, and that part is filled in from the germline J gene. Germline V CDR1 and CDR2: MRHNA, SNTAGT. This CDR3 has 13 amino acids.